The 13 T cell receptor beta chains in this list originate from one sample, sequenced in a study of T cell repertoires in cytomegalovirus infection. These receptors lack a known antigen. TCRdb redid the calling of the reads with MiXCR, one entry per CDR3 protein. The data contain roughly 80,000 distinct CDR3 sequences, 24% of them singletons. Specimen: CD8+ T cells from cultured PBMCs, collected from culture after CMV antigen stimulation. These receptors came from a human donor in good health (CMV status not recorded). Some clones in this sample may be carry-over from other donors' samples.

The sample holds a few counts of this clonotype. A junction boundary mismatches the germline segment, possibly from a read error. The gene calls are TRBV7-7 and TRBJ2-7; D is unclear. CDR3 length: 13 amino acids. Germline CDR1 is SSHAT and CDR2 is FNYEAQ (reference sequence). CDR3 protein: CASSLSSLYEQYF. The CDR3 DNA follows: TGTGCTAGCAGCTTATCCAGTTTATACGAGCAGTACTTC.

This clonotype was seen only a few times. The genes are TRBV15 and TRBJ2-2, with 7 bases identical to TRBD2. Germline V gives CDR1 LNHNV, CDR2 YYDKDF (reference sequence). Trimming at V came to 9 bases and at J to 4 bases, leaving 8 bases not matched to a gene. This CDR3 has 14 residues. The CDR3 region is CATRQGGATGELFF. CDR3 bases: TGTGCCACTAGGCAGGGAGGGGCCACCGGGGAGCTGTTTTTT.

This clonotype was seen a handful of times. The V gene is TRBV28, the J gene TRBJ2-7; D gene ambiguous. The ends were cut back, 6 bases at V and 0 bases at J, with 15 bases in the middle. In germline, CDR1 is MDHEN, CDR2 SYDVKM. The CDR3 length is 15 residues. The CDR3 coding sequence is TGTGCCAGCAGAAAGCTCCCGGCAGTCTCCTACGAGCAGTACTTC. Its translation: CASRKLPAVSYEQYF.

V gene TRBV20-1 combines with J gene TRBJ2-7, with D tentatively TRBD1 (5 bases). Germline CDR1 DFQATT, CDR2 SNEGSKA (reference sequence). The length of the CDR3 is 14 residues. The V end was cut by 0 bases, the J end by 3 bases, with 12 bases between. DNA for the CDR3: TGCAGTGCTAGAGATTTACGGCAGGGCTACGAGCAGTACTTC. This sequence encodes CSARDLRQGYEQYF.

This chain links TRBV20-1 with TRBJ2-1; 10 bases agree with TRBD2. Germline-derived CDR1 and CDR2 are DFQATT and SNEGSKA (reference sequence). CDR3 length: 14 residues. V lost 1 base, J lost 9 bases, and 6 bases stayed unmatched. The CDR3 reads CSARVGLAEGEQFF. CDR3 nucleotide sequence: TGCAGTGCTAGAGTCGGACTAGCGGAGGGTGAGCAGTTCTTC.

The CDR3 bases are TGTGCCCTTGGGGACACCGGGTCGGAGACCCAGTACTTC. Translating it yields CALGDTGSETQYF. The chain employs TRBV2 and TRBJ2-5; D is possibly TRBD1 (6 bases). The CDR3 has 13 amino acids. Trimming pared 11 bases from V and 5 bases from J, leaving 18 bases between. Germline CDR1 reads SNHLY; CDR2 reads FYNNEI.

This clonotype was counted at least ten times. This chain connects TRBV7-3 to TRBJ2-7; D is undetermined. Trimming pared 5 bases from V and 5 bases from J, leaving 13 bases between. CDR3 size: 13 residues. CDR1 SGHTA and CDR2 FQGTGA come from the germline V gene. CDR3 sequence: CASSPTPLNEQYF. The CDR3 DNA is TGTGCCAGCAGCCCAACCCCTTTGAACGAGCAGTACTTC.

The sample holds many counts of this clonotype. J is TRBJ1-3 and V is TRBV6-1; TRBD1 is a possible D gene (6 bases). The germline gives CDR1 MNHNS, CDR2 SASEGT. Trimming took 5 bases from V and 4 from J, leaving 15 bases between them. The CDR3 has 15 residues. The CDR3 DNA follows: TGTGCCAGCAGTTTCGCCACAGGGTCAGGAAACACCATATATTTT. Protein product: CASSFATGSGNTIYF.

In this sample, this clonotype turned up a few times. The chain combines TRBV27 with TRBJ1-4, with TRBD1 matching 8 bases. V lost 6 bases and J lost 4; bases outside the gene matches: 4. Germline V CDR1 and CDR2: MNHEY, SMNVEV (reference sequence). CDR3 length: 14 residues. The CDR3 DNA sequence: TGTGCCAGCAGCTACAGGGGGAGTAATGAAAAACTGTTTTTT. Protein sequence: CASSYRGSNEKLFF.

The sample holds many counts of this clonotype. CDR3 sequence reads: CASSSDRGAEQYF. In DNA, the CDR3 is TGTGCCAGCAGCTCAGACAGGGGAGCCGAGCAGTACTTC. This chain connects TRBV7-2 to TRBJ2-7; 8 nucleotides match TRBD1. CDR1 SGHTA and CDR2 FQGNSA come from the germline V gene. V trimming: 4 bases; J trimming: 6 bases; junction bases outside the gene matches: 5. The CDR3 totals 13 residues.

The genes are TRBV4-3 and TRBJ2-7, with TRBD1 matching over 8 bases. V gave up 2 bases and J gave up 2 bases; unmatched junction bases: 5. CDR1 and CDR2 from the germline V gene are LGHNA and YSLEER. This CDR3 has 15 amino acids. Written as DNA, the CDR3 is TGCGCCAGCAGCCAACTTCAGGGGGCCCCCTACGAGCAGTACTTC. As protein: CASSQLQGAPYEQYF.

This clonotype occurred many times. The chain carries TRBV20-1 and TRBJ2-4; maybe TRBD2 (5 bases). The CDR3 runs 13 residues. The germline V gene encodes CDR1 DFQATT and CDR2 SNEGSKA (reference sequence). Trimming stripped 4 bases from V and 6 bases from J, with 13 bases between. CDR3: CSATEELGNIQYF. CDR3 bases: TGCAGTGCTACCGAAGAACTAGGAAACATTCAGTACTTC.

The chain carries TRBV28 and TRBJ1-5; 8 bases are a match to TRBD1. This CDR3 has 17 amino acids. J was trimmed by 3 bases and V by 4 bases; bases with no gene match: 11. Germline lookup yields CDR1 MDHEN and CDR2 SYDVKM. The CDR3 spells CASSSYPPQGANQPQHF. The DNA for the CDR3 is TGTGCCAGCAGTTCTTATCCCCCCCAGGGGGCCAATCAGCCCCAGCATTTT.